Each of the 20 T cell receptor beta chains below was sequenced from the same sample in a study of blood T cells in healthy people across ages. The authors ran a second PCR of roughly 6 to 12 cycles using a sample-barcoded 5' primer and a J-beta primer mix. TCRdb independently ran MiXCR on the 5' RACE reads; one entry per CDR3 protein. The top ten clones hold 15% to 18% of a sample with roughly 640,000 distinct CDR3 sequences, around 31% of them seen once. The sequenced material came from blood. Receptors were obtained from an elderly woman in good health.

Only a few counts were recorded for this clonotype. One end of the junction varies from germline; a read error may be responsible. V gene TRBV25-1 combines with J gene TRBJ1-2; D ambiguous. Per the germline V gene, CDR1 is MGHDK and CDR2 is SYGVNS. The CDR3 has 13 residues. The CDR3 coding sequence is TGTACCAGCAGTAACAGTTTTAACTATGGCTACACCTTC. Translating it yields CTSSNSFNYGYTF.

This chain uses TRBV7-2 with TRBJ2-7; TRBD1 matches 9 bases. CDR1 is SGHTA and CDR2 is FQGNSA in the germline V gene. This CDR3 is built from 14 residues. With V trimmed by 6 bases and J by 3 bases, 6 bases remained unmatched. CDR3 in DNA: TGTGCCAGCAGTAGGGGGACAGGGAACTACGAGCAGTACTTC. Its protein product is CASSRGTGNYEQYF.

J is TRBJ1-6 and V is TRBV4-1; D is perhaps TRBD1 (5 bases). Looked up from germline, CDR1 is MGHRA and CDR2 is YSYEKL. This CDR3 is 18 amino acids long. V lost 4 bases to trimming and J lost 7 bases, with 23 bases between them. CDR3 loop: CASSRTKVLTETNSPLHF. CDR3 in DNA: TGCGCCAGCAGCCGGACTAAGGTGTTGACAGAAACAAATTCACCCCTCCACTTT.

At least ten counts were recorded for this clonotype. The chain couples TRBV28 to TRBJ1-2; 8 nucleotides match TRBD1. This CDR3 contains 17 residues. Per the germline V gene, CDR1 is MDHEN and CDR2 is SYDVKM. The V segment lost 1 base and the J segment 6 bases; nucleotides outside the gene matches: 13. The CDR3 DNA is TGTGCCAGCAGTTTATTGAGGACAGGGACCTCCCCGGATGGCTACACCTTC. Translating it yields CASSLLRTGTSPDGYTF.

Of note for this clonotype: This sequence may be a read error, since a much larger clone differs from it by one base. V usage is TRBV10-2 and J usage is TRBJ2-1; 9 bases map to TRBD2. The J call is uncertain, as TRBJ2-7 better fits the DNA end. Germline V gene sequence: CDR1 WSHSY, CDR2 SAAADI. There are 17 residues in the CDR3. The CDR3 region has the DNA TGCGCCAGCAGTGATAGGGCGGGGGGGCCACTGGACAATGAGCAGTACTTC. Amino acid sequence: CASSDRAGGPLDNEQYF.

The sample holds a few counts of this clonotype. V and J are TRBV29-1 and TRBJ1-4; D uncertain. CDR3 size: 15 residues. V was pared by 6 bases and J by 0 bases, with 14 bases between. Germline V CDR1 and CDR2: SQVTM, ANQGSEA. CDR3 residues: CSVLTLTATNEKLFF. CDR3 sequence (DNA): TGCAGCGTGCTTACTTTGACTGCAACTAATGAAAAACTGTTTTTT.

Many counts were recorded for this clonotype. V usage is TRBV20-1 and J usage is TRBJ2-6; no clear D. The V gene lost 6 bases and the J gene lost 4 bases, with 7 bases spanning the gap. There are 12 residues in the CDR3. CDR1 and CDR2 from the germline V gene are DFQATT and SNEGSKA (reference sequence). The DNA for the CDR3 is TGCAGTGCCGCGACAGGGGCCAACGTCCTGACTTTC. It codes for CSAATGANVLTF.

In the case of this clonotype: A much bigger clone sits one base away, suggesting this may be a read error. The chain couples TRBV18 to TRBJ2-1; tentatively, D is TRBD1 (5 bases). CDR3 length equals 14 residues. The germline gives CDR1 KGHSH, CDR2 LQKENI. The CDR3 DNA sequence: TGTGCCAGCTCACCAGGGGCAGGTCAGAATGGGCAGTTCTTC. It is translated as CASSPGAGQNGQFF.

The rearrangement links TRBV5-6 to TRBJ1-2; no reliable D call. The ends were cut back, 3 bases at V and 5 bases at J, with 11 bases in the middle. The CDR3 loop spans 13 amino acids. Germline V gene sequence: CDR1 SGHDT, CDR2 YYEEEE. The CDR3 sequence: CASSSDRWYGYTF. The CDR3 nucleotides read TGTGCCAGCAGCTCAGACCGGTGGTATGGCTACACCTTC.

This clonotype was observed a handful of times. The chain links TRBV29-1 to TRBJ2-1; 7 bases agree with TRBD2. CDR3 length: 15 amino acids. The germline gives CDR1 SQVTM, CDR2 ANQGSEA. The V segment lost 0 bases and the J segment 3 bases; nucleotides outside the gene matches: 5. The CDR3 bases are TGCAGCGTTGAAGATCGTCTAGCGGTCTACAATGAGCAGTTCTTC. Its protein product is CSVEDRLAVYNEQFF.

The CDR3 nucleotides read TGTGCCAGCAGTGCGACCGACTCACGGCAGCCCCAGTATTTT. Residues: CASSATDSRQPQYF. The chain has TRBV6-1 and TRBJ1-5; D is unclear. The end of the DNA is better explained by TRBJ2-3, so the J call may be wrong. The CDR3 runs to 14 residues. Germline-derived CDR1 and CDR2 are MNHNS and SASEGT.

There are many counts of this clonotype. The V call is TRBV5-1, the J call TRBJ2-1; weak D call: TRBD2 (5 bases). CDR1 and CDR2 (germline): SGHRS, YFSETQ. Trimming shortened V by 4 bases and J by 0 bases, and 20 bases separated the two germline ends. The CDR3 extends over 18 amino acids. The CDR3, as DNA: TGCGCCAGCAGCACGAATGCAAAACGGGGTAGCTCCTACAATGAGCAGTTCTTC. Translation gives CASSTNAKRGSSYNEQFF.

This clonotype was picked up many times. The V and J genes are TRBV7-2 and TRBJ2-1; 11 bases line up with TRBD1. With 6 bases clipped from V and 3 bases from J, the junction kept 10 bases outside the gene matches. Looked up from germline, CDR1 is SGHTA and CDR2 is FQGNSA. CDR3 length: 17 amino acids. CDR3 nucleotides: TGTGCCAGCAGAGCCACGCGGACAGGGGGCAACTACAATGAGCAGTTCTTC. Protein sequence: CASRATRTGGNYNEQFF.

This clonotype was counted ten times or more. The chain has TRBV5-6 and TRBJ2-3; 7 bases are shared with TRBD2. From germline, CDR1 is SGHDT and CDR2 YYEEEE. This CDR3 has 13 residues. V gave up 5 bases and J gave up 2 bases; unmatched junction bases: 2. The CDR3 region is CASRAGFTDTQYF. For the CDR3, the DNA is TGTGCCAGCAGAGCGGGATTCACAGATACGCAGTATTTT.

This clonotype was detected ten times or more. The chain uses TRBV3-1 and TRBJ2-7; weak D call: TRBD2 (6 bases). The CDR3 totals 16 residues. Trimming took 0 bases from V and 0 from J, leaving 12 bases between them. Per the germline V gene, CDR1 is LGHDT and CDR2 is YNNKEL (reference sequence). This CDR3 reads CASSQDLDGSSYEQYF. Here the CDR3 DNA reads TGTGCCAGCAGCCAAGATCTGGACGGGAGCTCCTACGAGCAGTACTTC.

A word on this clonotype: A much bigger clone sits one base away, suggesting this may be a read error. The rearrangement joins TRBV4-2 to TRBJ2-4; TRBD1 is a possible D gene (6 bases). Germline CDR1 and CDR2: LGHNA and YNFKEQ. This CDR3 region has 17 residues. Trimming took 3 bases from V and 6 from J, leaving 21 bases between them. CDR3 in DNA: TGTGCCAGCAGCCAGAGCCAGGACAGCTTTGGAAGAAACATTCAGTACTTC. This translates into CASSQSQDSFGRNIQYF.

The sample holds many counts of this clonotype. The J gene is TRBJ2-6, the V gene TRBV13; D remains ambiguous. V lost 3 bases to trimming and J lost 1 base, with 13 bases between them. Germline V CDR1 and CDR2: PRHDT, FYEKMQ (reference sequence). This CDR3 has 17 residues. CDR3 sequence reads: CASSFNDHGSGANVLTF. CDR3 DNA sequence: TGTGCCAGCAGCTTTAACGATCACGGTTCTGGGGCCAACGTCCTGACTTTC. The whole variable domain, filled in from reference TRBV13 and TRBJ2-6, reads AAGVIQSPRHLIKEKRETATLKCYPIPRHDTVYWYQQGPGQDPQFLISFYEKMQSDKGSIPDRFSAQQFSDYHSELNMSSLELGDSALYFCASSFNDHGSGANVLTFGAGSRLTVL.

Worth noting for this clonotype: It is unclear where the CDR3 begins or ends on the DNA, so no DNA is shown, and the CDR3 is as TCRdb lists it. The chain is built from TRBV21-1 and TRBJ1-2. TRBV21-1 is deemed a pseudogene. The CDR3 is 16 residues long, ends included. The CDR3 loop reads CASPYGCPPQTYGYTF.

This clonotype was seen ten or more times. The chain is built from TRBV7-9 and TRBJ2-5; 12 positions match TRBD2. The CDR3 covers 16 residues. Per the germline V gene, CDR1 is SEHNR and CDR2 is FQNEAQ (reference sequence). V lost 5 bases, J lost 4 bases, and 8 bases stayed unmatched. The chain's CDR3 is CASSVRLAGESETQYF. In DNA, the CDR3 is TGTGCCAGCAGCGTCCGACTAGCGGGGGAATCAGAGACCCAGTACTTC. Full variable domain (outside the CDR3, taken from reference TRBV7-9 and TRBJ2-5): DTGVSQNPRHKITKRGQNVTFRCDPISEHNRLYWYRQTLGQGPEFLTYFQNEAQLEKSRLLSDRFSAERPKGSFSTLEIQRTEQGDSAMYLCASSVRLAGESETQYFGPGTRLLVL.

This chain joins TRBV5-1 and TRBJ2-5, with TRBD1 identical over 8 bases. Germline V gene lookup returns CDR1 SGHRS and CDR2 YFSETQ. J lost 1 base, V lost 7 bases, and 12 bases had no gene match. The CDR3 runs to 16 residues. CDR3 DNA: TGCGCCAGCGGCTGGGACAGGAGGCGGTTCCAAGAGACCCAGTACTTC. This sequence encodes CASGWDRRRFQETQYF.